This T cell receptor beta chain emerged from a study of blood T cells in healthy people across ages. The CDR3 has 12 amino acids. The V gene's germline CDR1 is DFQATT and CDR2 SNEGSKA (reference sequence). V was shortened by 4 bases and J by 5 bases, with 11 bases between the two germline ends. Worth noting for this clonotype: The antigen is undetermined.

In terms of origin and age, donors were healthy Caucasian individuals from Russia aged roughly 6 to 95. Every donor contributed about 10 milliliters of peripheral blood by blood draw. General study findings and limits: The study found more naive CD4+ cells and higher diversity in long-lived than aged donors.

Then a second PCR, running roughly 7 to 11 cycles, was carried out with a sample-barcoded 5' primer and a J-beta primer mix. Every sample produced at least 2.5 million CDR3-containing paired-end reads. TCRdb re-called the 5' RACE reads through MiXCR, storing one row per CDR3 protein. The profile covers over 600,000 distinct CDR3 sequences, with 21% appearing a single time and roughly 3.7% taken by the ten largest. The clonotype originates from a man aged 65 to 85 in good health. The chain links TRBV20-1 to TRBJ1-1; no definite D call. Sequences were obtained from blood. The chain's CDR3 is CSAKRGGTEAFF. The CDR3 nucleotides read TGCAGTGCTAAGCGAGGCGGAACTGAAGCTTTCTTT.